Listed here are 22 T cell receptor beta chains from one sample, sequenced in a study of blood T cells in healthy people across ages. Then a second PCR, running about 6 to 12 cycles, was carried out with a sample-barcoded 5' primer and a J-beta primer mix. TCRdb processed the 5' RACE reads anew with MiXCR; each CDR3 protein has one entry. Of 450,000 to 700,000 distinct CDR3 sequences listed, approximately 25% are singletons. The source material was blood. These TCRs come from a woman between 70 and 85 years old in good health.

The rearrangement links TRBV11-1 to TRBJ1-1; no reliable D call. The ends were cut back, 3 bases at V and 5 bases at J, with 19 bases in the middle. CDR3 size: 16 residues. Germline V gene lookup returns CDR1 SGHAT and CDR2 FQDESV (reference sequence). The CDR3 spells CASSLGLSARETEAFF. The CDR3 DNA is TGTGCCAGCAGCTTGGGCCTATCGGCAAGGGAGACTGAAGCTTTCTTT.

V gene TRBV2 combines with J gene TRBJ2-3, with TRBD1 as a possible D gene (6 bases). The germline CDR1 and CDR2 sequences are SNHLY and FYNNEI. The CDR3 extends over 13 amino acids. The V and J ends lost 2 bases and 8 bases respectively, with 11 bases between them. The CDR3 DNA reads TGTGCCAGCAGTGAACAGGGGTCCGGTACGCAGTATTTT. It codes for CASSEQGSGTQYF.

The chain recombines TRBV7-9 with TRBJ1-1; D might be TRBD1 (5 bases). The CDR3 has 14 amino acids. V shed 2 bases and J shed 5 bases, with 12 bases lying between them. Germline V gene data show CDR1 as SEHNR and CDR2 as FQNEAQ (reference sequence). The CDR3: CASSLRGDSTEAFF. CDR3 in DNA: TGTGCCAGCAGCTTACGGGGGGATTCGACTGAAGCTTTCTTT.

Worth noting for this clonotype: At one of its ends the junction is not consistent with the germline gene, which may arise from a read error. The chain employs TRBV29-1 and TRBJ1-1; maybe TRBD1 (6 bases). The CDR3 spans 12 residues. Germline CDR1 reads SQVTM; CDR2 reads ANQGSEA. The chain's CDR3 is CSGRRQETGAFF. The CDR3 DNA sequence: TGCAGCGGCAGGAGACAGGAGACTGGAGCTTTCTTT.

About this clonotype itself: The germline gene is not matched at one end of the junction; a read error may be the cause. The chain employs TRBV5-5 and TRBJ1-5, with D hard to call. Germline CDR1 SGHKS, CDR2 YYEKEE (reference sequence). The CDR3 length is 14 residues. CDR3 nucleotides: TGTACCAGCAGCTTGGCCCCGTCCGATCAGCCCCAGCATTTT. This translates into CTSSLAPSDQPQHF.

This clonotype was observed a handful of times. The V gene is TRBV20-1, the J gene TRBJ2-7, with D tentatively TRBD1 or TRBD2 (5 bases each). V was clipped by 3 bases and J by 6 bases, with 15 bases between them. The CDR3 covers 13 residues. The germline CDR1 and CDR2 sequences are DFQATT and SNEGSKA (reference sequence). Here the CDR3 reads CSARAPGTSEQYF. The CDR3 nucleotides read TGCAGTGCTAGGGCACCCGGGACGTCCGAGCAGTACTTC.

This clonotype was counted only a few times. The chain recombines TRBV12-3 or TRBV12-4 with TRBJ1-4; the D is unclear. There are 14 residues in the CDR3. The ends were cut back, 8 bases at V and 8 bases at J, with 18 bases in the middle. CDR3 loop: CASWKPAAGEKLFF. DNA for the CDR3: TGTGCCAGCTGGAAACCCGCGGCGGGGGAAAAACTGTTTTTT.

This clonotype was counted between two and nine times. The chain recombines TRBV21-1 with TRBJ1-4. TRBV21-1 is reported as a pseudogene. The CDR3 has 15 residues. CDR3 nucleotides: TGTGCCAGCAGCAAAAAGAGGGATCTTAATGAAAAACTGTTTTTT. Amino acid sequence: CASSKKRDLNEKLFF.

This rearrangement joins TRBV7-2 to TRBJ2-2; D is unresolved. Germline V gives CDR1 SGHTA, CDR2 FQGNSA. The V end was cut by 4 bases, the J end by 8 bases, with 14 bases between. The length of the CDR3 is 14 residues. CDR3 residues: CASSSGYDKGELFF. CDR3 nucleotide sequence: TGTGCCAGCAGCTCTGGATATGACAAGGGGGAGCTGTTTTTT.

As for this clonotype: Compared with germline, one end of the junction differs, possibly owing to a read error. CDR3 sequence reads: CASSLSFGGTPHRETQYF. DNA of the CDR3: TGCGCCAGCAGCTTATCGTTTGGAGGGACGCCACATCGGGAGACCCAGTACTTC. The V gene is TRBV7-2, the J gene TRBJ2-5; maybe TRBD2 (6 bases). The CDR3 contains 18 residues. From germline, CDR1 is SGHTA and CDR2 FQGNSA.

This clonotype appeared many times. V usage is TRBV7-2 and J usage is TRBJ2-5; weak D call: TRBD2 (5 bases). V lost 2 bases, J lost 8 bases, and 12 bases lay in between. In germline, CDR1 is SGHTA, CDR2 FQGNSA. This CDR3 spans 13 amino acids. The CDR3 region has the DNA TGTGCCAGCAGCTTATGGGTCGGGGAAACCCAGTACTTC. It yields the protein CASSLWVGETQYF.

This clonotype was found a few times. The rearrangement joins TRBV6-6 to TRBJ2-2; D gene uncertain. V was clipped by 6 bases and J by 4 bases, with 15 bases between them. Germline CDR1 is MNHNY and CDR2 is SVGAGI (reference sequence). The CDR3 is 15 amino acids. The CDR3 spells CASSPRRRGTGELFF. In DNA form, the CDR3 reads TGTGCCAGCAGCCCCCGAAGAAGAGGCACCGGGGAGCTGTTTTTT.

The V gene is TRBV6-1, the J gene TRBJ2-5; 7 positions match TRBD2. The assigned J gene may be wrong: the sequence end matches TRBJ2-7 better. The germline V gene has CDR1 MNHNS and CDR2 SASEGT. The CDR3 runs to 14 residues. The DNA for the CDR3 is TGTGCCAGCAGCTTCTTGGGGGGGGACTACGAGCAGTACTTC. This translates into CASSFLGGDYEQYF.

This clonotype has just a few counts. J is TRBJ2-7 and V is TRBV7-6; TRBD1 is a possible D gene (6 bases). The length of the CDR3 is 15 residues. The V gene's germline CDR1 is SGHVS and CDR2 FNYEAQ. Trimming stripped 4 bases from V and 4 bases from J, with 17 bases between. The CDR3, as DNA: TGTGCCAGCAGCTCGACAGGAGCCAGCGTTTACGAGCAGTACTTC. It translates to CASSSTGASVYEQYF.

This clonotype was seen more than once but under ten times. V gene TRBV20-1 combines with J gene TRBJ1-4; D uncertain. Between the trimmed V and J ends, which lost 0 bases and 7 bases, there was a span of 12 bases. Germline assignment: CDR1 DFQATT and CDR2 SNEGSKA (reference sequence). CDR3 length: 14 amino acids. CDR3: CSARDEGRFEKLFF. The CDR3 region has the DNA TGCAGTGCTAGAGACGAAGGACGATTTGAAAAACTGTTTTTT.

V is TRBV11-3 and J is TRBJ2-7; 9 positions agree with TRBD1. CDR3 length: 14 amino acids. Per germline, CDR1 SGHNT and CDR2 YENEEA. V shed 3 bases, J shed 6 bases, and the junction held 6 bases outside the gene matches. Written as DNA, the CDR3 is TGTGCCAGCAGCTTTGGGACAGGGCCCTCCGAGCAGTACTTC. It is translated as CASSFGTGPSEQYF.

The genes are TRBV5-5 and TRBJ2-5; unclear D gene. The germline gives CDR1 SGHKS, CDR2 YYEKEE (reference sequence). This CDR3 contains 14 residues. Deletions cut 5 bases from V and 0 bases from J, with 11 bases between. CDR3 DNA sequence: TGTGCCAGCAGTTACACAGTGAACCAAGAGACCCAGTACTTC. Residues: CASSYTVNQETQYF.

Here the CDR3 DNA reads TGCAGTGCCCGGACAGGAGCCAAAAACATTCAGTACTTC. Its translation is CSARTGAKNIQYF. This sequence joins TRBV20-1 and TRBJ2-4; 7 nucleotides line up with TRBD1. Per the germline V gene, CDR1 is DFQATT and CDR2 is SNEGSKA (reference sequence). After removal of 6 bases from V and 0 bases from J, the junction contained 2 bases not matched to a gene. This CDR3 region has 13 residues.

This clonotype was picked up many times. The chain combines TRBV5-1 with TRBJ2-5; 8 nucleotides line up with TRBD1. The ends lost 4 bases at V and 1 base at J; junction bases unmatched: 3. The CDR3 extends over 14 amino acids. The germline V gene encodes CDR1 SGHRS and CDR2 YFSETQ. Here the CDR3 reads CASSVGQGQETQYF. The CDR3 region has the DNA TGCGCCAGCAGCGTCGGACAGGGCCAAGAGACCCAGTACTTC.

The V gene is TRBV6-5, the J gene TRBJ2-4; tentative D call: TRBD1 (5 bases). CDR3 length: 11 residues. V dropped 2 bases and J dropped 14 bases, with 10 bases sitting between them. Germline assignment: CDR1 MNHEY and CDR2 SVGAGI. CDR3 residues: CASSYGQGEYF. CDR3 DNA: TGTGCCAGCAGTTACGGGCAGGGCGAGTACTTC.

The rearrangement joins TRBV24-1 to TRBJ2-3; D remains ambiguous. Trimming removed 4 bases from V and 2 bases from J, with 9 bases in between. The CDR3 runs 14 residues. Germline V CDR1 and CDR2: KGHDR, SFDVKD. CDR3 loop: CATSDHRATDTQYF. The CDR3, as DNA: TGTGCCACCAGTGACCACCGGGCCACAGATACGCAGTATTTT.

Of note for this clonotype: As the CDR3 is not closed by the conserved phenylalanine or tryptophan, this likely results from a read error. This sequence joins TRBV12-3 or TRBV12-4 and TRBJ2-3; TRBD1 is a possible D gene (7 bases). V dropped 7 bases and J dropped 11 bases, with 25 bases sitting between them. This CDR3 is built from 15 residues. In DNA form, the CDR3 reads TGTGCCAGCACCACGTCAGGGGGAGGCGCAGATGTGCAGTATTCT. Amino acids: CASTTSGGGADVQYS.